Detailed here is one T cell receptor beta chain. This sample is part of a study of T cell changes during pregnancy in multiple sclerosis. Method: immunoSEQ multiplex PCR; TCRdb's copy keeps in-frame clones and lacks some. Here the sample spans about 89,000 clones, around 94% being singletons. J was trimmed by 4 bases and V by 5 bases; bases with no gene match: 5. In germline, CDR1 is MDHEN, CDR2 SYDVKM. The CDR3 consists of 14 residues. Sequenced material: peripheral blood, taken in the third trimester of pregnancy. The clonotype comes from a female donor with multiple sclerosis, enrolled in a pregnancy study. The gene calls are TRBV28 and TRBJ2-7; 10 bases fit TRBD2. The CDR3 is CASSLTSGIYEQYF. Written as DNA, the CDR3 is TGTGCCAGCAGTCTAACTAGCGGGATTTACGAGCAGTACTTC.